This T cell receptor beta chain was captured in a study of blood T cell repertoires in COVID-19. Whole-study context: Whether acute or convalescent, the COVID-19 samples came from the United States, Italy and Spain.

The V and J ends lost 5 bases and 2 bases respectively, with 9 bases between them. The CDR3 contains 13 residues. Original methodology: Estimated nucleated cell counts came from reference gene primer amplification. Profiled with immunoSEQ multiplex PCR; TCRdb holds only in-frame clones, not every one. V, J and clone size were drawn from that table, and D and trimming were deduced from the DNA. This table has 210,000 or so clones, more than 85% appearing once. The receptor comes from a man aged 40-55 years with active or convalescent COVID-19. The V call is TRBV12-3 or TRBV12-4, the J call TRBJ2-5; D not certain. Sequenced material: peripheral blood. Here the CDR3 DNA reads TGTGCCAGCAGTAATATGGCACAAGAGACCCAGTACTTC. The encoded protein is CASSNMAQETQYF.